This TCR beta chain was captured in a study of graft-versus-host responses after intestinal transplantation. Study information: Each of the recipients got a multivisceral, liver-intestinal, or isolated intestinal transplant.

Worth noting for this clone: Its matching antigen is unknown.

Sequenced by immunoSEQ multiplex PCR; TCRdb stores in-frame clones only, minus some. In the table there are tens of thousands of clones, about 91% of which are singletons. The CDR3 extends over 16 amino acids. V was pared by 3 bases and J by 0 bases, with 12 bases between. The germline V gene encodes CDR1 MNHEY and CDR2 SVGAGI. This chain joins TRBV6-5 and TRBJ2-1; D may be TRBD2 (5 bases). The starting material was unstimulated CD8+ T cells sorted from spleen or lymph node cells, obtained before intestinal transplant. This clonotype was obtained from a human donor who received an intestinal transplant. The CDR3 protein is CASSYRGQSSYNEQFF. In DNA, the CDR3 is TGTGCCAGCAGTTATAGAGGGCAGAGCTCCTACAATGAGCAGTTCTTC.